A single sample gave rise to the 9 T cell receptor beta chains below, sequenced in a study of blood T cell repertoires in COVID-19. Sequencing used immunoSEQ multiplex PCR; TCRdb keeps in-frame clones, though not all of them. Found here are 270,000 or so clones, 84% of them singletons; the top ten hold roughly 8.6%. The specimen was peripheral blood. These TCRs come from a human donor in a cohort sampled during active COVID-19.

V and J are TRBV11-2 and TRBJ2-7; D is possibly TRBD1 (6 bases). This CDR3 is built from 18 residues. Trimming pared 6 bases from V and 1 base from J, leaving 25 bases between. Per the germline V gene, CDR1 is SGHAT and CDR2 is FQNNGV. CDR3: CASSLTMSRQGLSYEQYF. For the CDR3, the DNA is TGTGCCAGCAGTTTAACAATGTCACGCCAGGGGTTATCCTACGAGCAGTACTTC. The variable domain in full, with the rest retrieved from reference TRBV11-2 and TRBJ2-7, is EAGVAQSPRYKIIEKRQSVAFWCNPISGHATLYWYQQILGQGPKLLIQFQNNGVVDDSQLPKDRFSAERLKGVDSTLKIQPAKLEDSAVYLCASSLTMSRQGLSYEQYFGPGTRLTVT.

CDR3: CASSFALANQETQYF. CDR3 nucleotide sequence: TGTGCCAGCAGCTTTGCACTAGCGAACCAAGAGACCCAGTACTTC. The chain recombines TRBV5-6 with TRBJ2-5; 7 bases agree with TRBD2. This CDR3 is built from 15 residues. Losses at the gene ends were 2 bases for V and 0 bases for J; bases not matched to a gene: 4. The germline V gene has CDR1 SGHDT and CDR2 YYEEEE.

This chain connects TRBV27 to TRBJ2-5; D remains ambiguous. CDR3 length: 13 residues. Germline-derived CDR1 and CDR2 are MNHEY and SMNVEV (reference sequence). Trimming removed 5 bases at V and 3 bases at J, with 10 bases between. This chain's CDR3 is CASSLTPKETQYF. In DNA form, the CDR3 reads TGTGCCAGCAGTCTAACCCCTAAAGAGACCCAGTACTTC.

The chain couples TRBV5-4 to TRBJ1-1; D call uncertain. V lost 0 bases and J 2 bases, leaving 8 bases between the germline ends. The CDR3 loop spans 14 amino acids. The germline V gene has CDR1 SGHNT and CDR2 YYREEE (reference sequence). The CDR3 region has the DNA TGTGCCAGCAGCTTGGGGGCATTAAACACTGAAGCTTTCTTT. Encoded protein: CASSLGALNTEAFF.

The rearrangement links TRBV28 to TRBJ1-6; TRBD1 aligns across 7 bases. CDR1 is MDHEN and CDR2 is SYDVKM in the germline V gene. The length of the CDR3 is 15 residues. Trimming took 8 bases from V and 0 from J; bases not matched to a gene: 4. CDR3 bases: TGTGCCAGCTCGACAGGGAGCTCCTATAATTCACCCCTCCACTTT. Its protein is CASSTGSSYNSPLHF.

V usage is TRBV7-8 and J usage is TRBJ2-3; weak D call: TRBD1 (6 bases). CDR3 size: 16 residues. Germline lookup yields CDR1 SGHVS and CDR2 FQNEAQ. Trimming pared 3 bases from V and 2 bases from J, leaving 15 bases between. This CDR3 reads CASSFRDTLLTDTQYF. The CDR3 DNA sequence: TGTGCCAGCAGCTTCCGGGACACCCTCCTCACAGATACGCAGTATTTT. Full variable domain (missing parts from reference TRBV7-8 and TRBJ2-3): GAGVSQSPRYKVAKRGQDVALRCDPISGHVSLFWYQQALGQGPEFLTYFQNEAQLDKSGLPSDRFFAERPEGSVSTLKIQRTQQEDSAVYLCASSFRDTLLTDTQYFGPGTRLTVL.

V gene TRBV28 combines with J gene TRBJ2-7, with D possibly being TRBD2 (6 bases). Trimming stripped 4 bases from V and 2 bases from J, with 18 bases between. Germline CDR1 MDHEN, CDR2 SYDVKM. The CDR3 is 16 residues long. The CDR3 DNA reads TGTGCCAGCAGTTCCCCCTGGTCTAGCGACCCCTACGAGCAGTACTTC. Translated, it gives CASSSPWSSDPYEQYF.

The chain joins TRBV19 to TRBJ2-3; 13 bases line up with TRBD2. The germline gives CDR1 LNHDA, CDR2 SQIVND (reference sequence). CDR3 length equals 16 residues. The J segment lost 0 bases and the V segment lost 6 bases, leaving 3 bases of the junction unmatched. The CDR3 spells CASSRTSGGSTDTQYF. DNA for the CDR3: TGTGCCAGTAGCCGGACTAGCGGGGGAAGCACAGATACGCAGTATTTT.

V and J are TRBV29-1 and TRBJ2-6, with 7 bases lining up with TRBD1. With 1 base clipped from V and 2 bases from J, the junction kept 2 bases outside the gene matches. There are 15 residues in the CDR3. Germline V gene sequence: CDR1 SQVTM, CDR2 ANQGSEA. CDR3 residues: CSVEGQGAGANVLTF. The CDR3 DNA sequence: TGCAGCGTTGAAGGGCAGGGGGCTGGGGCCAACGTCCTGACTTTC.